The source of this T cell receptor beta chain is a study of response to subunit inactivated influenza vaccine. The V segment lost 6 bases and the J segment 0 bases; nucleotides outside the gene matches: 4. The CDR3 has 16 amino acids. Germline V CDR1 and CDR2: MNHNS, SASEGT. MiXCR was run by TCRdb on the RT-PCR reads, yielding one entry per CDR3 protein. The sample consists of about 700,000 distinct CDR3 sequences, approximately 15% of them appearing once. V gene TRBV6-1 combines with J gene TRBJ2-6, with 8 bases fitting TRBD1. The source is a man in his fifties or sixties who received an inactivated influenza vaccine. The input for sequencing was PBMCs from blood, taken 14 to 15 days before vaccination. The CDR3 DNA reads as TGTGCCAGCAGGGGACAGGTTTACTCTGGGGCCAACGTCCTGACTTTC. Its protein product is CASRGQVYSGANVLTF.